This TCR beta chain was sequenced during a study of monozygotic twins with inflammatory bowel disease. Total RNA input per TCR library was roughly 3,300 ng. TCRdb reanalyzed the 5' RACE reads, giving one entry per CDR3 protein sequence and no DNA. The specimen's table records fewer than 150,000 distinct CDR3 sequences. The CDR3 loop spans 14 amino acids. In germline, CDR1 is MNHEY, CDR2 SVGEGT. As regards this clonotype: Antigen unknown.

Whole-study results and caveats: Patients with IBD had less TCRbeta diversity (inverse Simpson) than their healthy co-twins. Support was lacking for any single strong IBD-associated signal or clonotype. Varying immunosuppressive regimens may have increased patient repertoire variability.

The V and J genes are TRBV6-2 or TRBV6-3 and TRBJ1-1; TCRdb indicates TRBD1, and absent DNA this call remains unverified. This TCR came from a human donor with ulcerative colitis or Crohn's disease, or a healthy co-twin of an affected twin (not recorded which). The sequenced sample was blood. The CDR3 spells CATLEGRERIEAFF.